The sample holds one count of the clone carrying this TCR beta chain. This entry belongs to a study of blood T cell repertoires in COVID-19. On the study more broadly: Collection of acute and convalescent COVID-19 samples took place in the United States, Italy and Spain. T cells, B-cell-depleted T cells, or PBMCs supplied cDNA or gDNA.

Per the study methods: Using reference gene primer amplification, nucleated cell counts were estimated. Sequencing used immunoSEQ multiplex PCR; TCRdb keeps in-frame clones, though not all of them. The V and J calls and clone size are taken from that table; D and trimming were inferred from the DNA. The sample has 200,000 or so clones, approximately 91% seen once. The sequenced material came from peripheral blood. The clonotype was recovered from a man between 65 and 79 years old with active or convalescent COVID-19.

CDR3: CASSQVHGGFRYGYTF. The DNA for the CDR3 is TGTGCCAGCAGCCAAGTCCACGGAGGGTTCCGTTATGGCTACACCTTC. This sequence joins TRBV14 and TRBJ1-2; D is uncertain. Trimming cost V 1 base and J 5 bases, with 17 bases left between them. CDR3 length: 16 amino acids. Germline V gives CDR1 SGHDN, CDR2 FVKESK.